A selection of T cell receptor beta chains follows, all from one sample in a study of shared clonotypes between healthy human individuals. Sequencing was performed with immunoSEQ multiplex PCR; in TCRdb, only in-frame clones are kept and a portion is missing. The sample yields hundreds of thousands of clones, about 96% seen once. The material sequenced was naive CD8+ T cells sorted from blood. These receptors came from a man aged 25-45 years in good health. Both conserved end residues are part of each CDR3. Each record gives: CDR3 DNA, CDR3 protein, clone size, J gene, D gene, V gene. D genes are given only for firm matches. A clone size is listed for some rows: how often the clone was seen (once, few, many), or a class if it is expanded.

TGTGCCAGCAGTGTCATGTACAGGGGTGGGGAGACCCAGTACTTC | CASSVMYRGGETQYF | - | TRBJ2-5 | TRBD1 | TRBV2
TGTGCCAGCATCACAAAGGAGACCCAGTACTTC | CASITKETQYF | few | TRBJ2-5 | - | TRBV28
TGCAGCGTTGTCGGGACAGGCTATGGCTACACCTTC | CSVVGTGYGYTF | once | TRBJ1-2 | TRBD1 | TRBV29-1
TGTGCCAGTAGGGATAGACAGGGGGCGTTTTGGAACACTGAAGCTTTCTTT | CASRDRQGAFWNTEAFF | - | TRBJ1-1 | TRBD1 | TRBV19
TGCGCCAGCGGGACCGGGTACAACAATGAGCAGTTCTTC | CASGTGYNNEQFF | - | TRBJ2-1 | - | TRBV10-1
TGTGCCAGCAGCCGAAAAGGGTGGCCCGAGCAGTTCTTC | CASSRKGWPEQFF | - | TRBJ2-1 | - | TRBV7-9
TGCAGCGTTGAAGACTCAGGGAACTATGGCTACACCTTC | CSVEDSGNYGYTF | few | TRBJ1-2 | - | TRBV29-1
TGTGCCAGCAGCTCGATACAGGGGGAGCGGGAGTGGTCGCTGGGCAATGAGCAGTTCTTC | CASSSIQGEREWSLGNEQFF | - | TRBJ2-1 | - | TRBV13
TGTGCCAGCAGCGTGGGACTAGCGGAATACGAGCAGTACTTC | CASSVGLAEYEQYF | - | TRBJ2-7 | TRBD2 | TRBV5-6
TGTGCCAGCACTGGGGGCAACGTCTATGGCTACACCTTC | CASTGGNVYGYTF | - | TRBJ1-2 | - | TRBV13
TGCGCCAGCAGCCAAGATAAGGGGGCCTACAATGAGCAGTTCTTC | CASSQDKGAYNEQFF | - | TRBJ2-1 | - | TRBV4-3